The 9 T cell receptor beta chains below were found in one sample sequenced in a study of Ad26.COV2.S vaccination and SARS-CoV-2 variants. The treatment is: around 19 received Ad26.COV2.S at low or high dose, single or two shots; about five received placebo; per-sample allocation not given. Collection of the samples took place on day 63 after the first injection of vaccine or placebo. Some clones are missing from TCRdb's copy, which holds only in-frame ones; the method was immunoSEQ multiplex PCR. The data show a few hundred thousand clones, roughly four fifths seen once. This specimen consisted of peripheral blood, obtained in a trial of Ad26.COV2.S vaccine versus placebo. The receptors shown here come from a person aged 18-60 years who received the Ad26.COV2.S COVID-19 vaccine or a placebo.

This clone was detected only a few times. Other DNA sequences in this specimen translate into the identical CDR3. V is TRBV7-3 and J is TRBJ1-5; D unresolved. V lost 0 bases and J 4 bases, leaving 4 bases between the germline ends. This CDR3 comprises 13 residues. The germline V gene has CDR1 SGHTA and CDR2 FQGTGA. CDR3 protein: CASSLTRNQPQHF. The CDR3 DNA reads as TGTGCCAGCAGCTTAACGAGAAATCAGCCCCAGCATTTT.

The chain employs TRBV18 and TRBJ2-3; 11 bases align to TRBD1. V trimming: 5 bases; J trimming: 5 bases; junction bases outside the gene matches: 6. Germline V lookup: CDR1 KGHSH, CDR2 LQKENI. CDR3 size: 15 residues. The CDR3, as DNA: TGTGCCAGCTCATTCGGACAGGGGGCCGGAGATACGCAGTATTTT. Its translation is CASSFGQGAGDTQYF.

V and J are TRBV7-6 and TRBJ2-7; a weak D match, TRBD2 (6 bases). CDR3 size: 16 residues. Trimming removed 5 bases from V and 5 bases from J, with 22 bases in between. CDR1 is SGHVS and CDR2 is FNYEAQ in the germline V gene. CDR3: CASSPVVLGLSDEQYF. In nucleotides, the CDR3 is TGTGCCAGCAGCCCCGTAGTTTTGGGACTTAGTGACGAGCAGTACTTC.

The chain couples TRBV2 to TRBJ1-1, with a tentative D call TRBD1 (6 bases). The length of the CDR3 is 13 residues. Trimming removed 5 bases from V and 5 bases from J, with 12 bases in between. Germline CDR1 and CDR2: SNHLY and FYNNEI. In DNA, the CDR3 is TGTGCCAGCAGTTGGAGCACAGGGACTGAAGCTTTCTTT. It specifies CASSWSTGTEAFF. Full variable domain (missing parts from reference TRBV2 and TRBJ1-1): EPEVTQTPSHQVTQMGQEVILRCVPISNHLYFYWYRQILGQKVEFLVSFYNNEISEKSEIFDDQFSVERPDGSNFTLKIRSTKLEDSAMYFCASSWSTGTEAFFGQGTRLTVV.

This clone was counted between two and nine times. The chain employs TRBV28 and TRBJ1-2, with D hard to call. Germline CDR1 MDHEN, CDR2 SYDVKM. The germline V and J ends were trimmed by 8 bases and 0 bases, with 4 bases remaining between them. The CDR3 loop spans 11 amino acids. CDR3 in amino acids: CASASNYGYTF. The DNA of the CDR3 is TGTGCCAGCGCCTCTAACTATGGCTACACCTTC.

CDR3 DNA: TGTGCCAGCAGTTACGATTTTCTAGCCAAAAACATTCAGTACTTC. It encodes CASSYDFLAKNIQYF. The chain combines TRBV6-6 with TRBJ2-4; D gene ambiguous. The germline V gene encodes CDR1 MNHNY and CDR2 SVGAGI (reference sequence). The V gene lost 2 bases and the J gene lost 0 bases, with 8 bases spanning the gap. The CDR3 totals 15 residues.

This chain links TRBV4-3 with TRBJ2-7, with D possibly TRBD2 on 5 matching bases. The CDR3 length is 14 residues. Germline V lookup: CDR1 LGHNA, CDR2 YSLEER. V was cut by 4 bases and J by 1 base, with 11 bases left in between. CDR3 in DNA: TGCGCCAGCAGCCCCCTGGACTCATCCTACGAGCAGTACTTC. It translates to CASSPLDSSYEQYF.

V usage is TRBV9 and J usage is TRBJ2-7; no clear D gene. The germline CDR1 and CDR2 sequences are SGDLS and YYNGEE. The length of the CDR3 is 15 residues. Between the trimmed V and J ends, which lost 4 bases and 0 bases, there was a span of 14 bases. CDR3 residues: CASSPLADVSYEQYF. The CDR3 DNA follows: TGTGCCAGCAGCCCACTCGCGGACGTCTCCTACGAGCAGTACTTC.

As DNA, the CDR3 is TGTGCCAGCAGCTTGAAATCGTTCGACGAGCAGTACTTC. Translation gives CASSLKSFDEQYF. J is TRBJ2-7 and V is TRBV5-4; D is unclear. Trimming left V 1 base short and J 5 bases short, with 10 bases between. The CDR3 extends over 13 amino acids. Germline CDR1 is SGHNT and CDR2 is YYREEE (reference sequence).